The sequence of this T cell receptor beta chain was determined in a study of regulatory T cells in long-lasting Graves disease. The sample's time point: newly diagnosed GD, antithyroid drugs for less than 3 months. PBMCs were the source of the RNA used for TCR sequencing. Building the TCR beta libraries relied on iRepertoire HTBI primers, and CDR3 regions underwent Arm-PCR. From the multiplex PCR reads, TCRdb called clonotypes with MiXCR, one entry per CDR3 protein. The sample yields approximately 310,000 distinct CDR3 sequences, more than 15% seen once. General study findings and limits: The study found TRBV28, TRBJ1-2 and TRBJ2-5 favored in persistent disease.

This clonotype was picked up a small number of times. Its antigen is as yet unknown. CDR1 and CDR2 (germline): DFQATT, SNEGSKA (reference sequence). The CDR3 totals 11 residues. The junction had 4 bases not matched to a gene; V was cut back by 6 bases and J by 9 bases. V is TRBV20-1 and J is TRBJ2-1, with 8 bases that match TRBD1. This clonotype originated in a female donor with Graves disease. The specimen comprised peripheral blood mononuclear cells (PBMCs), sampled at new diagnosis, from a patient treated with antithyroid drugs. The CDR3 protein is CSAADRGEQFF. The CDR3 coding sequence is TGCAGTGCGGCCGACAGGGGTGAGCAGTTCTTC.